The text below deals with one TCR beta chain. The antigen remains undetermined. Clones were sequenced by immunoSEQ multiplex PCR, and TCRdb holds only the in-frame ones, with some missing. Of more than 35,000 clones in the sample, 75% were seen once. This record comes from a study of vaccination effects on CD4 cells after COVID-19. At the level of the study: Subjects were given two BNT162b2 or mRNA-1273 vaccine doses. Two recovered convalescent patients were sampled 16 days and one week pre-vaccination.

CD4+ T cells specific for antigen were expanded with viral peptide pools by the ViraFEST assay before sequencing. Isolation of CD4+ T cells took place after ten to eleven days of culture. PCR-confirmed SARS-CoV-2 infection occurred in the person between March and December 2020. Wells of two million PBMC each were grown with 10 IU/ml IL-2 and about 9.6 ug/ml peptides. This CDR3 contains 13 residues. Per the germline V gene, CDR1 is SGHRS and CDR2 is YFSETQ. Trimming removed 0 bases at V and 8 bases at J, with 11 bases between. The rearrangement joins TRBV5-1 to TRBJ1-2; possible D gene TRBD1, 6 bases. The sample consisted of CD4+ T cells from PBMCs cultured with a peptide pool, taken before COVID-19 vaccination. This receptor was identified in a human donor who had a prior SARS-CoV-2 infection. The CDR3 DNA reads as TGCGCCAGCAGCTTGGGAAGGCAGGGGGGCTACACCTTC. Protein: CASSLGRQGGYTF.